This TCR beta chain was identified in a study of monozygotic twins with inflammatory bowel disease. Findings of the study overall: The data offered no way to tell different T cell subtypes apart.

UMIs that included a 6-nucleotide sample barcode were added by template switching, which took place during cDNA synthesis. TCRdb re-called the 5' RACE reads, yielding one record per CDR3 amino acid sequence without DNA. The sample totals 150,000 to 200,000 distinct CDR3 sequences. About this clonotype itself: What it binds is unknown.

The CDR3 covers 14 residues. Germline V lookup: CDR1 DFQATT, CDR2 SNEGSKA (reference sequence). Donors gave 2.5 ml of blood apiece. The sequenced sample was blood. This clonotype was sampled from a human donor with ulcerative colitis or Crohn's disease, or a healthy co-twin of an affected twin (not recorded which). This chain uses TRBV20-1 with TRBJ2-1; TCRdb returns TRBD2, unconfirmable since there is no DNA. The CDR3 region is CSATISVPTNEQFF.